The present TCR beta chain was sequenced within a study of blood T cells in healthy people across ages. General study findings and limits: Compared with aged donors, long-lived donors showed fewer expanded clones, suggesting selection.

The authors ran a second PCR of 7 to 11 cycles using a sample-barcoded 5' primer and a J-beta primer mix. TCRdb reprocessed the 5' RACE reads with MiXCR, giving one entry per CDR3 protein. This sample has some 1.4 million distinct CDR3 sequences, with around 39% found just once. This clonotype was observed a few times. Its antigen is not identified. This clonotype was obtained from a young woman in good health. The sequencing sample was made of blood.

This CDR3 reads CASSPFGPEAFF. For the CDR3, the DNA is TGTGCCAGCAGCCCTTTCGGGCCTGAAGCTTTCTTT. The gene calls are TRBV12-3 or TRBV12-4 and TRBJ1-1; D uncertain. The V and J ends lost 6 bases and 6 bases respectively, with 11 bases between them. The CDR3 is 12 amino acids.